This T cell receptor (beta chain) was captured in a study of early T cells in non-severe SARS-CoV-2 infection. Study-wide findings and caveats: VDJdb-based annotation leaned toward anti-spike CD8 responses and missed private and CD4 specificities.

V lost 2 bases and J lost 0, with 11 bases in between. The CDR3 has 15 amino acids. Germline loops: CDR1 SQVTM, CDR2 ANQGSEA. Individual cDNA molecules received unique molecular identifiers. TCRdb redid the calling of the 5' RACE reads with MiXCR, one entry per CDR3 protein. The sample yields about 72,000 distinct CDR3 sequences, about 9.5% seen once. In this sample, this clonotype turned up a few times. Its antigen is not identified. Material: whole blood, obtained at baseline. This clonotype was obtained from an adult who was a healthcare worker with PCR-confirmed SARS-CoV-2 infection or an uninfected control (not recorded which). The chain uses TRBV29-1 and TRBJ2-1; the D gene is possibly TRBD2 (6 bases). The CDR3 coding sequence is TGCAGCGTTGAAAGACGGGGGAGCTCCTACAATGAGCAGTTCTTC. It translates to CSVERRGSSYNEQFF.